The rows below give T cell receptor beta chains drawn from one sample of a study of shared clonotypes between healthy human individuals. The assay was immunoSEQ multiplex PCR, and TCRdb's table has in-frame clones only and misses some. The sample records 450,000 to 700,000 clones, about 95% being singletons. The sample consisted of naive CD8+ T cells sorted from blood. Receptors were obtained from a woman aged 25 to 39 in good health. Each CDR3 is given with its conserved first and last residue. The order of the fields is CDR3 length, J gene, clone size, D gene, V gene, CDR3 DNA, CDR3 protein. The D gene is left open where the match is weak. Size is stated for part of the rows, as once, few or many counts, or as a class when the clone is expanded.

cdr3_length: 11
j_call: TRBJ2-7
clone_size: -
d_call: -
v_call: TRBV19
cdr3_nt: TGTGCCAGTAGCGGACAGTACGAGCAGTACTTC
cdr3_aa: CASSGQYEQYF

cdr3_length: 11
j_call: TRBJ2-7
clone_size: -
d_call: -
v_call: TRBV7-2
cdr3_nt: TGTGCCAGCAGCCCCCTCTACGAGCAGTACTTC
cdr3_aa: CASSPLYEQYF

cdr3_length: 13
j_call: TRBJ2-7
clone_size: once
d_call: -
v_call: TRBV28
cdr3_nt: TGTGCCAGCAGTTTAGTTGTCGGCGCTGAGCAGTACTTC
cdr3_aa: CASSLVVGAEQYF

cdr3_length: 15
j_call: TRBJ1-1
clone_size: once
d_call: -
v_call: TRBV28
cdr3_nt: TGTGCCAGCACTGACACCAAGATGGGGAACACTGAAGCTTTCTTT
cdr3_aa: CASTDTKMGNTEAFF

cdr3_length: 14
j_call: TRBJ1-1
clone_size: -
d_call: -
v_call: TRBV6-6
cdr3_nt: TGTGCCAGCAGTGCCTCGGAGGGGCACACTGAAGCTTTCTTT
cdr3_aa: CASSASEGHTEAFF

cdr3_length: 13
j_call: TRBJ2-5
clone_size: -
d_call: -
v_call: TRBV27
cdr3_nt: TGTGCCAGCAGTTTATCATCTTGGGAGACCCAGTACTTC
cdr3_aa: CASSLSSWETQYF

cdr3_length: 12
j_call: TRBJ2-2
clone_size: -
d_call: -
v_call: TRBV5-6
cdr3_nt: TGTGCCAGCAGTCACTACACCGGGGAGCTGTTTTTT
cdr3_aa: CASSHYTGELFF

cdr3_length: 16
j_call: TRBJ2-2
clone_size: once
d_call: -
v_call: TRBV4-1
cdr3_nt: TGCGCCAGCAGCCACGTTGCTGGCTTGAAGTCAGGGGAGCTGTTTTTT
cdr3_aa: CASSHVAGLKSGELFF

cdr3_length: 17
j_call: TRBJ2-2
clone_size: -
d_call: -
v_call: TRBV5-8
cdr3_nt: TGTGCCAGCAGCCAAGATCTTGAGGGCGCGAACACCGGGGAGCTGTTTTTT
cdr3_aa: CASSQDLEGANTGELFF

cdr3_length: 13
j_call: TRBJ1-5
clone_size: -
d_call: -
v_call: TRBV27
cdr3_nt: TGTGCCAGCAGTTTCTCATCCAATCAGCCCCAGCATTTT
cdr3_aa: CASSFSSNQPQHF

cdr3_length: 15
j_call: TRBJ1-4
clone_size: -
d_call: TRBD1
v_call: TRBV7-8
cdr3_nt: TGTGCCAGCAGCGAGGGGACAGGGGCTTCCGAAAAACTGTTTTTT
cdr3_aa: CASSEGTGASEKLFF

cdr3_length: 14
j_call: TRBJ1-2
clone_size: -
d_call: TRBD1
v_call: TRBV5-6
cdr3_nt: TGTGCCAGCAGCAATAACGGACAGGGCGGTGGCTACACCTTC
cdr3_aa: CASSNNGQGGGYTF

cdr3_length: 14
j_call: TRBJ2-7
clone_size: -
d_call: -
v_call: TRBV10-3
cdr3_nt: TGTGCCATCAGTGAGGGGGTTGGGGCCTACGAGCAGTACTTC
cdr3_aa: CAISEGVGAYEQYF

cdr3_length: 13
j_call: TRBJ2-7
clone_size: -
d_call: TRBD1
v_call: TRBV19
cdr3_nt: TGTGCCAGTACCTCCCGGGACAGTTACGAGCAGTACTTC
cdr3_aa: CASTSRDSYEQYF

cdr3_length: 17
j_call: TRBJ1-1
clone_size: -
d_call: -
v_call: TRBV5-6
cdr3_nt: TGTGCCAGCAGCTTGTATGGTGTTCTTTTGCCGAACACTGAAGCTTTCTTT
cdr3_aa: CASSLYGVLLPNTEAFF

cdr3_length: 16
j_call: TRBJ2-4
clone_size: once
d_call: -
v_call: TRBV25-1
cdr3_nt: TGTGCCAGCAGTATCTCCGCACAGGGGGGGGGCAACATTCAGTACTTC
cdr3_aa: CASSISAQGGGNIQYF

cdr3_length: 15
j_call: TRBJ1-1
clone_size: -
d_call: -
v_call: TRBV11-2
cdr3_nt: TGTGCCAGCAGCTTAGTACGTGGACAGAACACTGAAGCTTTCTTT
cdr3_aa: CASSLVRGQNTEAFF

cdr3_length: 15
j_call: TRBJ2-2
clone_size: -
d_call: -
v_call: TRBV7-8
cdr3_nt: TGTGCCAGCAGCCTTCCAACCCGAAACACCGGGGAGCTGTTTTTT
cdr3_aa: CASSLPTRNTGELFF

cdr3_length: 19
j_call: TRBJ1-3
clone_size: -
d_call: TRBD1
v_call: TRBV9
cdr3_nt: TGTGCCAGCAGCGTGAGTACCGGGACAGGGGACTTAGCTGGAAACACCATATATTTT
cdr3_aa: CASSVSTGTGDLAGNTIYF

cdr3_length: 16
j_call: TRBJ1-5
clone_size: -
d_call: -
v_call: TRBV19
cdr3_nt: TGTGCCAGTAGAGTGGCGGAGTCTTATAGCAATCAGCCCCAGCATTTT
cdr3_aa: CASRVAESYSNQPQHF

cdr3_length: 15
j_call: TRBJ1-2
clone_size: few
d_call: TRBD1
v_call: TRBV5-4
cdr3_nt: TGTGCCAGCAGCTTGGTGTCAGGGGGCGGCTATGGCTACACCTTC
cdr3_aa: CASSLVSGGGYGYTF

cdr3_length: 13
j_call: TRBJ1-5
clone_size: -
d_call: -
v_call: TRBV27
cdr3_nt: TGTGCCAGCAGTCGCTACAGCAATCAGCCCCAGCATTTT
cdr3_aa: CASSRYSNQPQHF

cdr3_length: 13
j_call: TRBJ2-7
clone_size: -
d_call: TRBD2
v_call: TRBV27
cdr3_nt: TGTGCCAGCAGTACGGCGGGAGGGCACGAGCAGTACTTC
cdr3_aa: CASSTAGGHEQYF

cdr3_length: 12
j_call: TRBJ2-1
clone_size: -
d_call: -
v_call: TRBV12-5
cdr3_nt: TGTGCTAGTGGTCCGGGGGCGGGGGAGCAGTTCTTC
cdr3_aa: CASGPGAGEQFF

cdr3_length: 13
j_call: TRBJ2-1
clone_size: -
d_call: -
v_call: TRBV29-1
cdr3_nt: TGCGTAGGAGAGGAGATCTCCTACAATGAGCAGTTCTTC
cdr3_aa: CVGEEISYNEQFF

cdr3_length: 12
j_call: TRBJ1-5
clone_size: -
d_call: -
v_call: TRBV12-1
cdr3_nt: TGTGCCAGCAGCTTTGGGAATCAGCCCCAGCATTTT
cdr3_aa: CASSFGNQPQHF

cdr3_length: 14
j_call: TRBJ1-1
clone_size: -
d_call: TRBD1
v_call: TRBV27
cdr3_nt: TGTGCCAGCAGTAGAGGACAGGGGTACACTGAAGCTTTCTTT
cdr3_aa: CASSRGQGYTEAFF

cdr3_length: 14
j_call: TRBJ1-1
clone_size: -
d_call: -
v_call: TRBV6-5
cdr3_nt: TGTGCCAGCAGTTACGAAGGGGGTATGACTGAAGCTTTCTTT
cdr3_aa: CASSYEGGMTEAFF

cdr3_length: 20
j_call: TRBJ2-7
clone_size: -
d_call: TRBD2
v_call: TRBV7-6
cdr3_nt: TGTGCCAGCAGCCCCCGTACTAGGCGGGAGACTAGCGGACTCTCCTACGAGCAGTACTTC
cdr3_aa: CASSPRTRRETSGLSYEQYF

cdr3_length: 13
j_call: TRBJ1-2
clone_size: -
d_call: TRBD1
v_call: TRBV5-4
cdr3_nt: TGTGCCAGCAGCGTTGACAGGGGGTATGGCTACACCTTC
cdr3_aa: CASSVDRGYGYTF

cdr3_length: 14
j_call: TRBJ2-7
clone_size: -
d_call: -
v_call: TRBV2
cdr3_nt: TGTGCCAGCAGTGAAGGGGCCGCCTCCTACGAGCAGTACTTC
cdr3_aa: CASSEGAASYEQYF

cdr3_length: 12
j_call: TRBJ1-6
clone_size: -
d_call: -
v_call: TRBV27
cdr3_nt: TGTGCCAGCAGTTTCGCTCGGTCACCCCTCCACTTT
cdr3_aa: CASSFARSPLHF

cdr3_length: 19
j_call: TRBJ2-1
clone_size: -
d_call: -
v_call: TRBV14
cdr3_nt: TGTGCCAGCAGCCAAGAGGAGTGGCTCCCCCGAGACAGTTCCAATGAGCAGTTCTTC
cdr3_aa: CASSQEEWLPRDSSNEQFF

cdr3_length: 14
j_call: TRBJ2-1
clone_size: once
d_call: -
v_call: TRBV5-4
cdr3_nt: TGTGCCAGCAGCTTGATGGACTACTACAATGAGCAGTTCTTC
cdr3_aa: CASSLMDYYNEQFF

cdr3_length: 15
j_call: TRBJ2-2
clone_size: -
d_call: -
v_call: TRBV19
cdr3_nt: TGTGCCAGTATAGGCCGTGGGTTAAACACCGGGGAGCTGTTTTTT
cdr3_aa: CASIGRGLNTGELFF

cdr3_length: 11
j_call: TRBJ1-5
clone_size: -
d_call: -
v_call: TRBV28
cdr3_nt: TGTGCCAGCAGCCTGGGTCAGCCCCAGCATTTT
cdr3_aa: CASSLGQPQHF

cdr3_length: 17
j_call: TRBJ1-1
clone_size: -
d_call: -
v_call: TRBV7-8
cdr3_nt: TGTGCCAGCAGCTTAGGGATATTCGACAGGCAGAACACTGAAGCTTTCTTT
cdr3_aa: CASSLGIFDRQNTEAFF

cdr3_length: 15
j_call: TRBJ2-7
clone_size: -
d_call: TRBD1
v_call: TRBV4-1
cdr3_nt: TGCGCCAGCAGCCCCGGACAGGGTAATCTCTACGAGCAGTACTTC
cdr3_aa: CASSPGQGNLYEQYF

cdr3_length: 13
j_call: TRBJ2-1
clone_size: -
d_call: -
v_call: TRBV28
cdr3_nt: TGTGCCAGCAGCCAAAATGGGGTCAATGAGCAGTTCTTC
cdr3_aa: CASSQNGVNEQFF

cdr3_length: 14
j_call: TRBJ1-4
clone_size: -
d_call: -
v_call: TRBV28
cdr3_nt: TGTGCCAGCAGTTTAGTGGGGATCGGGGAAAAACTGTTTTTT
cdr3_aa: CASSLVGIGEKLFF

cdr3_length: 16
j_call: TRBJ2-7
clone_size: -
d_call: TRBD2
v_call: TRBV2
cdr3_nt: TGTGCCAGCAGTCTCGGACTAGCGGGCCTCTCCTACGAGCAGTACTTC
cdr3_aa: CASSLGLAGLSYEQYF

cdr3_length: 14
j_call: TRBJ1-5
clone_size: -
d_call: -
v_call: TRBV5-8
cdr3_nt: TGTGCCAGCAGCTTGCTCCAGGGCGATCAGCCCCAGCATTTT
cdr3_aa: CASSLLQGDQPQHF

cdr3_length: 14
j_call: TRBJ2-2
clone_size: once
d_call: -
v_call: TRBV4-1
cdr3_nt: TGCGCCAGCAGCCAAGGTGGAGCGACCGGGGAGCTGTTTTTT
cdr3_aa: CASSQGGATGELFF

cdr3_length: 16
j_call: TRBJ1-5
clone_size: -
d_call: -
v_call: TRBV27
cdr3_nt: TGTGCCAGCAGTCCCGGATCCGGGGTTGGCAATCAGCCCCAGCATTTT
cdr3_aa: CASSPGSGVGNQPQHF

cdr3_length: 12
j_call: TRBJ2-7
clone_size: -
d_call: -
v_call: TRBV5-1
cdr3_nt: TGCGCCAGCAGGCCGTCCGGCAACGAGCAGTACTTC
cdr3_aa: CASRPSGNEQYF

cdr3_length: 16
j_call: TRBJ1-1
clone_size: -
d_call: -
v_call: TRBV7-9
cdr3_nt: TGTGCCAGCAGCTTAGTTGCCCAGGGGCGCGGAACTGAAGCTTTCTTT
cdr3_aa: CASSLVAQGRGTEAFF

cdr3_length: 15
j_call: TRBJ2-7
clone_size: -
d_call: TRBD1
v_call: TRBV19
cdr3_nt: TGTGCCAGTAGTATCAAAGGACAGGGGTCGTACGAGCAGTACTTC
cdr3_aa: CASSIKGQGSYEQYF

cdr3_length: 13
j_call: TRBJ2-7
clone_size: few
d_call: TRBD2
v_call: TRBV27
cdr3_nt: TGTGCCAGCAGTGTTAGCGGGGCCTACGAGCAGTACTTC
cdr3_aa: CASSVSGAYEQYF

cdr3_length: 15
j_call: TRBJ1-3
clone_size: -
d_call: -
v_call: TRBV11-2
cdr3_nt: TGTGCCAGCAGCTTGGAGGGGTTCTCTGGAAACACCATATATTTT
cdr3_aa: CASSLEGFSGNTIYF

cdr3_length: 12
j_call: TRBJ1-2
clone_size: -
d_call: -
v_call: TRBV5-1
cdr3_nt: TGCGCCACCCACACAGGGAACTATGGCTACACCTTC
cdr3_aa: CATHTGNYGYTF

cdr3_length: 15
j_call: TRBJ2-5
clone_size: -
d_call: TRBD2
v_call: TRBV10-3
cdr3_nt: TGTGCCATCAGGAGACTAGCGGGTCACCAAGAGACCCAGTACTTC
cdr3_aa: CAIRRLAGHQETQYF

cdr3_length: 15
j_call: TRBJ2-1
clone_size: -
d_call: -
v_call: TRBV19
cdr3_nt: TGTGCCACCATGGACCCCCCGACCCGCTACAATGAGCAGTTCTTC
cdr3_aa: CATMDPPTRYNEQFF

cdr3_length: 16
j_call: TRBJ1-4
clone_size: -
d_call: -
v_call: TRBV25-1
cdr3_nt: TGTGCCAGCAGTGGACCTAGCGGGGGCACGGCCGAAAAACTGTTTTTT
cdr3_aa: CASSGPSGGTAEKLFF

cdr3_length: 14
j_call: TRBJ1-2
clone_size: -
d_call: -
v_call: TRBV15
cdr3_nt: TGTGCCACCAGCAGAGCTGAGGGCCCCCATGGCTACACCTTC
cdr3_aa: CATSRAEGPHGYTF

cdr3_length: 14
j_call: TRBJ1-1
clone_size: once
d_call: -
v_call: TRBV28
cdr3_nt: TGTGCCAGCAGTTATCAAGGGGGTACCACTGAAGCTTTCTTT
cdr3_aa: CASSYQGGTTEAFF

cdr3_length: 17
j_call: TRBJ2-1
clone_size: -
d_call: TRBD1
v_call: TRBV4-1
cdr3_nt: TGCGCCAGCAGCTTAAGACAGGGGGAGAGCTCCTACAATGAGCAGTTCTTC
cdr3_aa: CASSLRQGESSYNEQFF

cdr3_length: 16
j_call: TRBJ2-1
clone_size: -
d_call: -
v_call: TRBV7-9
cdr3_nt: TGTGCCAGCAGCCCTGAGGACTGGGAACAGGGCAATGAGCAGTTCTTC
cdr3_aa: CASSPEDWEQGNEQFF

cdr3_length: 14
j_call: TRBJ2-2
clone_size: -
d_call: -
v_call: TRBV6-4
cdr3_nt: TGTGCCAGCAGTAAATCAGGGGCCCCCGGGGAGCTGTTTTTT
cdr3_aa: CASSKSGAPGELFF